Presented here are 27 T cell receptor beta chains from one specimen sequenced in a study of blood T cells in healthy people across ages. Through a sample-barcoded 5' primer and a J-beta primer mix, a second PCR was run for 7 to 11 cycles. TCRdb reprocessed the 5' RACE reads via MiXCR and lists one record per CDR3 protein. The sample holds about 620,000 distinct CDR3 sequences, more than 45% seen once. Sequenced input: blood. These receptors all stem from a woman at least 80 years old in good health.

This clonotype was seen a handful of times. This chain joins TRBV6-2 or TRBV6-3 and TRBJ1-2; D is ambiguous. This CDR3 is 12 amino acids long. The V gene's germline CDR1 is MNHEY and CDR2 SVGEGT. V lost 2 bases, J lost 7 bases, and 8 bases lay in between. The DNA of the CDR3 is TGTGCCAGCAGTTACCCAGACTGTGGCTACACCTTC. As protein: CASSYPDCGYTF.

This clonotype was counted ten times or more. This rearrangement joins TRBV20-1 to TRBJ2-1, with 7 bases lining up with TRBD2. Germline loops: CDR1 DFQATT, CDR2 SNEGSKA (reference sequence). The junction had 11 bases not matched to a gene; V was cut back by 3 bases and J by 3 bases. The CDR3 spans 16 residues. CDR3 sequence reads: CSASPGGASIYNEQFF. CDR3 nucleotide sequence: TGCAGTGCTAGTCCGGGGGGAGCTAGCATCTACAATGAGCAGTTCTTC.

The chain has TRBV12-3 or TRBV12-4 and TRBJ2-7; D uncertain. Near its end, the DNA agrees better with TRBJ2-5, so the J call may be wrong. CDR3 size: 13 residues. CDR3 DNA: TGTGCCAGCAGGTATACCCTCGTCGGGACCCAGTACTTC. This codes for CASRYTLVGTQYF.

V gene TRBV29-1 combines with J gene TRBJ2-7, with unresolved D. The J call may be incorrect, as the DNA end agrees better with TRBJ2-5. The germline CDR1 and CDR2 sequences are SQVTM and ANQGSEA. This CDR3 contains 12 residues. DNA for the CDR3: TGCAGCGTTGAAGACGAGTACGAGACCCAGTACTTC. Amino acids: CSVEDEYETQYF.

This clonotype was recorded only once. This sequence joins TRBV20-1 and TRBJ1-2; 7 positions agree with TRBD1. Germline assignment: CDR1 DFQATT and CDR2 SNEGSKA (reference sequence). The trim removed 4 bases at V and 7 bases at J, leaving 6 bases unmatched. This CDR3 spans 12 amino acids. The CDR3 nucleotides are TGCAGTGCTATTCGTGGGACAGCTGGCTACACCTTC. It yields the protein CSAIRGTAGYTF.

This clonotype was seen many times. CDR3 protein: CASGHGDTQYF. DNA of the CDR3: TGTGCCAGTGGGCATGGAGATACGCAGTATTTT. The chain couples TRBV2 to TRBJ2-3; D unclear. The CDR3 consists of 11 residues. Germline loops: CDR1 SNHLY, CDR2 FYNNEI. With 9 bases removed from V and 5 bases from J, the gap between germline ends came to 9 bases.

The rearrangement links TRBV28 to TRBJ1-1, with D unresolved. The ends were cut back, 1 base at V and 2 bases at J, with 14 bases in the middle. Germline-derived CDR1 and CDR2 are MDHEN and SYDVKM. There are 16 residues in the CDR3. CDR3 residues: CASSLFSSGGNTEAFF. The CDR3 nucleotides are TGTGCCAGCAGTTTATTCTCCAGCGGCGGAAACACTGAAGCTTTCTTT.

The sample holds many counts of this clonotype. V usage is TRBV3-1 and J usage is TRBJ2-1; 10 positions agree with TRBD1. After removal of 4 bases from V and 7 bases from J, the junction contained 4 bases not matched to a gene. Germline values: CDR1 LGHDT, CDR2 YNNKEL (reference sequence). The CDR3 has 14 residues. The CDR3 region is CASSPGQGWNEQFF. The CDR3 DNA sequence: TGTGCCAGCAGCCCGGGACAGGGGTGGAATGAGCAGTTCTTC.

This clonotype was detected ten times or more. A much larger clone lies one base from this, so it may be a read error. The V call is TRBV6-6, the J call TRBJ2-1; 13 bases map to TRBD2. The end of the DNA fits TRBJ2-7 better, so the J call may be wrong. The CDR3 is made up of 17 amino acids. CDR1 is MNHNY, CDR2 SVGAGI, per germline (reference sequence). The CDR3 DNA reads TGTGCCAGCAGTCCGGGACTAGCGGGGAGCTCCTACAATGAGCAGTACTTC. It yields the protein CASSPGLAGSSYNEQYF.

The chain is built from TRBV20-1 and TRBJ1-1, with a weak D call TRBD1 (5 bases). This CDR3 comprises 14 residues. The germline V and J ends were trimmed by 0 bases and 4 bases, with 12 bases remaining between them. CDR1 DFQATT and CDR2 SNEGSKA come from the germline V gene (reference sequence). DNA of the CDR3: TGCAGTGCTAGAGACAGGGTGGTTGGCACTGAAGCTTTCTTT. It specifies CSARDRVVGTEAFF.

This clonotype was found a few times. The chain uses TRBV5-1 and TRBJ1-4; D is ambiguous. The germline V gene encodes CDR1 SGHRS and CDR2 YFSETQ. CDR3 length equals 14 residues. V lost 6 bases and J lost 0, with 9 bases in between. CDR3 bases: TGCGCCAGCACAGCGGCTGCAACTAATGAAAAACTGTTTTTT. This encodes CASTAAATNEKLFF.

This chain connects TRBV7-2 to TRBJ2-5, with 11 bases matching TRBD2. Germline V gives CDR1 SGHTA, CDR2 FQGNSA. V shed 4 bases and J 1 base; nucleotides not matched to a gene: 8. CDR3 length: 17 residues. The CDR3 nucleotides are TGTGCCAGCAGCTCCAGGGGGGGACTAGCGGCCCAAGAGACCCAGTACTTC. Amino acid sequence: CASSSRGGLAAQETQYF.

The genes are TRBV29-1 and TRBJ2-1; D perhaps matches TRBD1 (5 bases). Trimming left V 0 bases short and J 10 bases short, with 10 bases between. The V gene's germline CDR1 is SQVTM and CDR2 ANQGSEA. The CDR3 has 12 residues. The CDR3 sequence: CSVEDGPGEQFF. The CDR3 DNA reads TGCAGCGTTGAAGATGGGCCAGGGGAGCAGTTCTTC.

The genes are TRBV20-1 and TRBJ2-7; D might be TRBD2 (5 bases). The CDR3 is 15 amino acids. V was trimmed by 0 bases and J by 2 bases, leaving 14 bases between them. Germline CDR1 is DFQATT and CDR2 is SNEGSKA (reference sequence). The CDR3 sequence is CSARDATDSTYEQYF. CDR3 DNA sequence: TGCAGTGCTAGAGACGCCACGGACTCAACCTACGAGCAGTACTTC.

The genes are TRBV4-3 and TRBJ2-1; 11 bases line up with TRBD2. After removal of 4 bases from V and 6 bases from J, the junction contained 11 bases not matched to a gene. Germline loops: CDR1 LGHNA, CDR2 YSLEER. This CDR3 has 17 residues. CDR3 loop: CASSLTVAGGLSNEQFF. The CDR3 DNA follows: TGCGCCAGCAGCCTGACGGTAGCGGGAGGGCTCTCCAATGAGCAGTTCTTC.

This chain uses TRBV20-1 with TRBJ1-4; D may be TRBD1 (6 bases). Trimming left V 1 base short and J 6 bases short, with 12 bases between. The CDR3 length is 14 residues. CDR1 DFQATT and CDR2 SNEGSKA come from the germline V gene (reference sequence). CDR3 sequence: CSARGGSGDEKLFF. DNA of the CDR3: TGCAGTGCTAGAGGCGGGTCAGGGGATGAAAAACTGTTTTTT.

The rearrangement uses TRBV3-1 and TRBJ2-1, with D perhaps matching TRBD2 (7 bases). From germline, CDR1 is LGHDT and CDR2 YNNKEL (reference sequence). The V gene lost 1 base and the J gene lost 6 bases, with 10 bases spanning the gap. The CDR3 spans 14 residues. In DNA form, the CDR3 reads TGTGCCAGCAGCCAAGCCGGGGGGCTCAATGAGCAGTTCTTC. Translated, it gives CASSQAGGLNEQFF.

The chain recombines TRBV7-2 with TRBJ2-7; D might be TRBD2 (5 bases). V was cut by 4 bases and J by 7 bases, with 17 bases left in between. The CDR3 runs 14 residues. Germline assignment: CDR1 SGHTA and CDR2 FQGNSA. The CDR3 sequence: CASSSRRSRGEQYF. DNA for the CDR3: TGTGCCAGCAGCTCCCGCCGGAGCCGAGGGGAGCAGTACTTC. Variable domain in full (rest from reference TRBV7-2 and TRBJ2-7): GAGVSQSPSNKVTEKGKDVELRCDPISGHTALYWYRQSLGQGLEFLIYFQGNSAPDKSGLPSDRFSAERTGGSVSTLTIQRTQQEDSAVYLCASSSRRSRGEQYFGPGTRLTVT.

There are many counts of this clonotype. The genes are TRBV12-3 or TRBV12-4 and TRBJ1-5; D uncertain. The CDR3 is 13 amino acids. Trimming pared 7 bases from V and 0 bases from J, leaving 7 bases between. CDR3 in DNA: TGTGCCAGCAATCGGGATAGCAATCAGCCCCAGCATTTT. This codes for CASNRDSNQPQHF.

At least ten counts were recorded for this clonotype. The CDR3 sequence: CAIRPLAGPTDTQYF. The DNA of the CDR3 is TGTGCCATCAGGCCACTTGCGGGGCCCACAGATACGCAGTATTTT. The gene calls are TRBV10-3 and TRBJ2-3, with D possibly being TRBD2 (6 bases). Looked up from germline, CDR1 is ENHRY and CDR2 is SYGVKD. With 6 bases removed from V and 2 bases from J, the gap between germline ends came to 15 bases. This CDR3 contains 15 residues.

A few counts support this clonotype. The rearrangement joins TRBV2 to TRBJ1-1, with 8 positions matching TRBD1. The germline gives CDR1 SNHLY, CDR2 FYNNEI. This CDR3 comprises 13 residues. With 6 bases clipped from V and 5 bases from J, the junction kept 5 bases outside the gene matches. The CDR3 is CASRDREGTEAFF. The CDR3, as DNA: TGTGCCAGCAGGGACAGGGAAGGGACTGAAGCTTTCTTT.

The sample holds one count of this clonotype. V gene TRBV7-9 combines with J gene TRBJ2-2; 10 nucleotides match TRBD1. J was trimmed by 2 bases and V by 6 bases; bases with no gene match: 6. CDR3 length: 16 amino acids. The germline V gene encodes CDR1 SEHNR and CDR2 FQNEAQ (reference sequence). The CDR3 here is CASRQGTGENTGELFF. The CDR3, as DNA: TGTGCCAGCAGACAAGGGACAGGGGAAAACACCGGGGAGCTGTTTTTT. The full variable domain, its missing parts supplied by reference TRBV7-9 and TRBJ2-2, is DTGVSQNPRHKITKRGQNVTFRCDPISEHNRLYWYRQTLGQGPEFLTYFQNEAQLEKSRLLSDRFSAERPKGSFSTLEIQRTEQGDSAMYLCASRQGTGENTGELFFGEGSRLTVL.

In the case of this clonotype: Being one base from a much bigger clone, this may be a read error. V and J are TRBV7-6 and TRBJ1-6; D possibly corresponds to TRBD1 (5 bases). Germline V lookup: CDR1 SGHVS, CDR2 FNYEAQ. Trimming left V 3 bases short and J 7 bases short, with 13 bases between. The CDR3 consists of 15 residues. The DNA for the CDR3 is TGTGCCAGCAGCTTCGGGGGTATAGGGAATTCACCCCTCCACTTT. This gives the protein CASSFGGIGNSPLHF.

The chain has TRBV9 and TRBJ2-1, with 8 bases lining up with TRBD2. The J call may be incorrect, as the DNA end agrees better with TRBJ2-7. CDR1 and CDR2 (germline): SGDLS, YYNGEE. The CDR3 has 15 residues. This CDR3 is CASSRAGEAYNEQYF. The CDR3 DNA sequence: TGTGCCAGCAGCCGAGCGGGAGAGGCCTACAATGAGCAGTACTTC.

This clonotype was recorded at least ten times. CDR3 nucleotides: TGTGCCAGCAGCCGGACGGAGGACCAGTACTTC. Protein sequence: CASSRTEDQYF. The chain joins TRBV3-1 to TRBJ2-5; D possibly corresponds to TRBD2 (5 bases). V lost 4 bases to trimming and J lost 10 bases, with 10 bases between them. CDR3 length: 11 amino acids. Germline V gene data show CDR1 as LGHDT and CDR2 as YNNKEL (reference sequence).

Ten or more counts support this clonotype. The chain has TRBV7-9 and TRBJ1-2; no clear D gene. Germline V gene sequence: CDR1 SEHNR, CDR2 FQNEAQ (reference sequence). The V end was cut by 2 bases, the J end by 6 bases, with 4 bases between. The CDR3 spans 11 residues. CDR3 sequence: CASSLSDGYTF. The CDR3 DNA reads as TGTGCCAGCAGCTTAAGCGATGGCTACACCTTC.

In DNA, the CDR3 is TGCAGCGTTGAATCGGTTGTCAGACCCTACAATGAGCAGTACTTC. Its protein is CSVESVVRPYNEQYF. The V gene is TRBV29-1, the J gene TRBJ2-5; no clear D. Trimming took 2 bases from V and 11 from J, leaving 24 bases between them. This CDR3 region has 15 residues. Germline values: CDR1 SQVTM, CDR2 ANQGSEA. The complete variable domain, with remaining parts taken from reference TRBV29-1 and TRBJ2-5, reads SAVISQKPSRDICQRGTSLTIQCQVDSQVTMMFWYRQQPGQSLTLIATANQGSEATYESGFVIDKFPISRPNLTFSTLTVSNMSPEDSSIYLCSVESVVRPYNEQYFGPGTRLLVL.